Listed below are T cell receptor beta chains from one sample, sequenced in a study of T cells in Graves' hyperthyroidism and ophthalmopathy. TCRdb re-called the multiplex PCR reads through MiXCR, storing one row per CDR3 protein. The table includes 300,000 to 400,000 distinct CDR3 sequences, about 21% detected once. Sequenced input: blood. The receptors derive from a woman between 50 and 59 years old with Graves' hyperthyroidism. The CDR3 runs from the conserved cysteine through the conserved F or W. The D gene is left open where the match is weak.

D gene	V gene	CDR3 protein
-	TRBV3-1	CASSHYLAHNGETQYF
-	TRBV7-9	CASSLPPGYEQYF
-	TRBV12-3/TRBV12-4	CASSFWEANTQLFF
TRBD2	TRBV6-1	CASRLAGGPGSYEQYF
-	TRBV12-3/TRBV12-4	CASSPSGRPYEQYF
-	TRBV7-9	CASFGAGTATYEQYF
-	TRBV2	CATGYRDGPYEQYF
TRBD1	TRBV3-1	CASSQEVTGFYGYTF
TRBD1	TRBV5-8	CASSLGQGWGDEQFF
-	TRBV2	CASSWTLSSYEQYF
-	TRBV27	CASSRTVSYEQYF
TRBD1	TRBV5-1	CASSRGQIMNTEAFF
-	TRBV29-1	CSVEYRASFEDTQYF
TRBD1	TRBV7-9	CASSPDRATGELFF
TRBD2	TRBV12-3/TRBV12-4	CASSLTSGREETQYF
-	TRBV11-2	CASSSLLTSGEQYF
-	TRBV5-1	CASSLVGDTQYF
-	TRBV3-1	CASSQGGLVNEQFF
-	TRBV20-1	CSARDSGNNFYNEQFF
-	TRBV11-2	CASSSTRAGSSYNEQFF
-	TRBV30	CAWSITANQPQHF
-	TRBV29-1	CSVEPVGNTEAFF
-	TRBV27	CASSGEPGREYNEQFF
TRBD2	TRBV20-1	CSANQRERARNIQYF
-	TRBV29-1	CSVEVSMDSPYGYTF
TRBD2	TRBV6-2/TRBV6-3	CAISSGGASDEQYF
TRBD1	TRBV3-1	CASSQRTGGPDTQYF
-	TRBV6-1	CASIASVQEQFF
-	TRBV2	CASRIGQNYGYTF
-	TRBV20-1	CSASPGGRDEKLLF
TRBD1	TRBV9	CASSTPGQANYGYTF
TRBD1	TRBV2	CASKDRDNAGELFF
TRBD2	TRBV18	CASSPSREGGFAGTQYF
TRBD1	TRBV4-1	CASSQTQGQPQHF
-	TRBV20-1	CSARGGHSNQPQHF
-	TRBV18	CASSHGRRQSYGYTF
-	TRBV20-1	CSHSTGTEGDTQYF
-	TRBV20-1	CSASRSYEQYF
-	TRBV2	CASSGGRVNEKLFF
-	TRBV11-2	CASGLIGGGPHEQYF
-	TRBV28	CASSEVGPNSPLHF
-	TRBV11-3	CASSHGELTEAFF
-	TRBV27	CASLTRGGESNTEAFF
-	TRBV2	CASGKGLSYEQYF
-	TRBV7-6	CASSYGRHTEAFF
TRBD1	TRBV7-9	CASSFQQGVNEKLFF
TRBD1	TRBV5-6	CASSLGGGNRGTITSYGYTF
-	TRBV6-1	CASTSGIYSPLHF
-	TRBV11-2	CASSSPLEDTQYF
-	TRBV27	CASSPKWEFGELFF
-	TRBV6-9	CASSFSRDSNQPQHF
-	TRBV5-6	CASSLADDTYNSPLHF
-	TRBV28	CASGWPGSRDRPQHF
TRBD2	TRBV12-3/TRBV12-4	CASRTSGNYNEQFF
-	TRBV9	CASSPRTTGELFF